The entry below gives a single T cell receptor beta chain sequence along with its context. Profiled with immunoSEQ multiplex PCR; TCRdb holds only in-frame clones, not every one. This table has just over 80,000 clones, about 90% appearing once. The entry originates in a study of control samples from healthy donors and cancer patients. The germline V gene has CDR1 MNHEY and CDR2 SMNVEV (reference sequence). The CDR3 has 15 residues. With 0 bases removed from V and 8 bases from J, the gap between germline ends came to 14 bases. This TCR came from a man between 50 and 59 years old in good health. The sequencing input was blood. This chain connects TRBV27 to TRBJ2-4; tentative D call: TRBD1 (8 bases). The CDR3: CASSLSGQGGYIQYF. The CDR3 nucleotides are TGTGCCAGCAGTTTATCTGGACAGGGAGGGTACATTCAGTACTTC.